The present TCR beta chain was sequenced within a study of OX40 agonist ivuxolimab in advanced cancers. Study-wide points: Not determined was the antigen specificity of the expanded peripheral T cells.

With respect to this clone: Its antigen is not identified.

V gave up 0 bases and J gave up 5 bases, with 23 bases separating them. This CDR3 region has 18 residues. CDR1 and CDR2 (germline): SGHDT, YYEEEE. Clones were read by immunoSEQ multiplex PCR, and TCRdb kept only the in-frame ones, dropping some. Among approximately 100,000 clones listed, 92% were seen once. The V call is TRBV5-6, the J call TRBJ2-5, with D maybe TRBD2 (6 bases). The sequencing used CD4+ or CD8+ T cells sorted from blood, collected in a trial of the OX40 agonist ivuxolimab. This receptor was obtained from an adult with an advanced solid tumor such as melanoma, head and neck, liver or kidney cancer. CDR3: CASSLGYTLGAGKETQYF. CDR3 DNA sequence: TGTGCCAGCAGCTTGGGTTACACCTTGGGCGCGGGGAAGGAGACCCAGTACTTC.